The 14 T cell receptor beta chains below come from one sample, sequenced in a study of blood T cell repertoires in COVID-19. Libraries were prepared by immunoSEQ multiplex PCR; TCRdb keeps only in-frame clonotypes and omits some of them. This table holds about 99,000 clones, 79% found once. The sequencing input was peripheral blood. The receptors originated from an elderly woman with active or convalescent COVID-19.

Here the CDR3 DNA reads TGCGCCAGCACACTCCCCGAGTCCCCGAACACTGAAGCTTTCTTT. Its protein is CASTLPESPNTEAFF. This rearrangement joins TRBV5-1 to TRBJ1-1, with D uncertain. Germline V gives CDR1 SGHRS, CDR2 YFSETQ. This CDR3 is built from 15 residues. V dropped 6 bases and J dropped 1 base, with 16 bases sitting between them.

This clone turned up a few times. J is TRBJ1-5 and V is TRBV28; D may be TRBD1 (6 bases). Trimming removed 3 bases at V and 5 bases at J, with 14 bases between. Germline CDR1 and CDR2: MDHEN and SYDVKM. The CDR3 is made up of 15 amino acids. In DNA form, the CDR3 reads TGTGCCAGCAGTTTGCGACCAGGGGCCCATCAGCCCCAGCATTTT. This encodes CASSLRPGAHQPQHF. Complete variable domain (other parts from reference TRBV28 and TRBJ1-5): DVKVTQSSRYLVKRTGEKVFLECVQDMDHENMFWYRQDPGLGLRLIYFSYDVKMKEKGDIPEGYSVSREKKERFSLILESASTNQTSMYLCASSLRPGAHQPQHFGDGTRLSIL.

The V gene is TRBV4-1, the J gene TRBJ2-1, with D tentatively TRBD2 (5 bases). The CDR3 spans 16 residues. Germline V gene lookup returns CDR1 MGHRA and CDR2 YSYEKL. The V end lost 2 bases, the J end lost 4 bases, and 15 bases lay between the germline ends. The CDR3 nucleotides read TGCGCCAGCAGCCAAACCCCAGGTACGGGGTACAATGAGCAGTTCTTC. Translating gives CASSQTPGTGYNEQFF.

Worth noting for this clone: The limits of the CDR3 on the DNA are not certain, so only TCRdb's listed CDR3 is given. The gene calls are TRBV24-1 and TRBJ1-4; the DNA was not used to check the table's D call, TRBD1. The germline gives CDR1 KGHDR, CDR2 SFDVKD. The CDR3 spans 14 amino acids, including both terminal residues. This CDR3 reads CATGGRTGKKNCFF.

This clone is judged medium-sized. The J gene is TRBJ2-1, the V gene TRBV19, with TRBD2 matching over 9 bases. The CDR3 length is 16 residues. V trimming: 2 bases; J trimming: 7 bases; junction bases outside the gene matches: 9. Per germline, CDR1 LNHDA and CDR2 SQIVND (reference sequence). CDR3 DNA: TGTGCCAGTAGTATAAGGGCGGGAGGGCCTCGGAATGAGCAGTTCTTC. Its translation is CASSIRAGGPRNEQFF.

The chain carries TRBV6-5 and TRBJ2-7; possibly TRBD1 for D (5 bases). Germline CDR1 reads MNHEY; CDR2 reads SVGAGI. Trimming removed 7 bases at V and 3 bases at J, with 16 bases between. This CDR3 comprises 14 residues. DNA of the CDR3: TGTGCCAGCACCCCTGGGGCCTTCAACTACGAGCAGTACTTC. It is translated as CASTPGAFNYEQYF.

This clone was recorded many times. This sequence joins TRBV9 and TRBJ1-2; 7 bases line up with TRBD1. The V and J ends lost 3 bases and 7 bases, in that order; junction bases with no gene match: 0. Germline CDR1 is SGDLS and CDR2 is YYNGEE. CDR3 length: 11 amino acids. The CDR3 region is CASSAGGGYTF. The DNA for the CDR3 is TGTGCCAGCAGCGCAGGGGGTGGCTACACCTTC.

Only a few counts were recorded for this clone. The V gene is TRBV27, the J gene TRBJ1-5, with D possibly matching TRBD1 (5 bases). Germline CDR1 and CDR2: MNHEY and SMNVEV (reference sequence). Deletions cut 2 bases from V and 3 bases from J, with 8 bases between. This CDR3 is 14 amino acids long. DNA of the CDR3: TGTGCCAGCAGTTTAATAGGGGACAATCAGCCCCAGCATTTT. This encodes CASSLIGDNQPQHF.

The chain combines TRBV27 with TRBJ2-2; D ambiguous. The germline V gene encodes CDR1 MNHEY and CDR2 SMNVEV (reference sequence). The V end was cut by 4 bases, the J end by 7 bases, with 4 bases between. CDR3 length: 11 amino acids. This chain's CDR3 is CASSSYGELFF. CDR3 nucleotide sequence: TGTGCCAGCAGTTCGTACGGGGAGCTGTTTTTT.

J is TRBJ2-1 and V is TRBV5-1, with 7 bases aligning to TRBD1. The junction had 0 bases not matched to a gene; V was cut back by 0 bases and J by 0 bases. The CDR3 spans 15 residues. Germline V lookup: CDR1 SGHRS, CDR2 YFSETQ. CDR3 DNA sequence: TGCGCCAGCAGCTTGGACAGGGGCTCCTACAATGAGCAGTTCTTC. This translates into CASSLDRGSYNEQFF.

CDR3 region: CASSPQQGYSNQPQHF. CDR3 nucleotides: TGTGCCAGCTCCCCTCAACAGGGGTATAGCAATCAGCCCCAGCATTTT. This chain joins TRBV18 and TRBJ1-5; TRBD1 agrees at 7 bases. J gave up 0 bases and V 6 bases, and 8 bases lay outside the gene matches. CDR1 is KGHSH, CDR2 LQKENI, per germline. This CDR3 region has 16 residues. Full variable domain (outside the CDR3, taken from reference TRBV18 and TRBJ1-5): NAGVMQNPRHLVRRRGQEARLRCSPMKGHSHVYWYRQLPEEGLKFMVYLQKENIIDESGMPKERFSAEFPKEGPSILRIQQVVRGDSAAYFCASSPQQGYSNQPQHFGDGTRLSIL.

The rearrangement joins TRBV7-6 to TRBJ2-5, with 8 positions matching TRBD2. Germline V gives CDR1 SGHVS, CDR2 FNYEAQ. The J segment lost 2 bases and the V segment lost 5 bases, leaving 4 bases of the junction unmatched. This CDR3 is built from 14 residues. CDR3 region: CASSATGGQETQYF. CDR3 in DNA: TGTGCCAGCAGCGCCACGGGAGGGCAAGAGACCCAGTACTTC. Variable domain in full (rest from reference TRBV7-6 and TRBJ2-5): GAGVSQSPRYKVTKRGQDVALRCDPISGHVSLYWYRQALGQGPEFLTYFNYEAQQDKSGLPNDRFSAERPEGSISTLTIQRTEQRDSAMYRCASSATGGQETQYFGPGTRLLVL.

V gene TRBV5-4 combines with J gene TRBJ1-2; 9 nucleotides align to TRBD1. The CDR3 is made up of 15 amino acids. Losses at the gene ends were 2 bases for V and 4 bases for J; bases not matched to a gene: 6. CDR1 and CDR2 from the germline V gene are SGHNT and YYREEE (reference sequence). The CDR3 nucleotides read TGTGCCAGCAGCTTTGACGAGGACAGGGGCTATGGCTACACCTTC. It codes for CASSFDEDRGYGYTF.

The J gene is TRBJ2-7, the V gene TRBV6-6; TRBD2 matches at 8 bases. V lost 8 bases to trimming and J lost 0 bases; unmatched junction nucleotides: 6. Germline CDR1 is MNHNY and CDR2 is SVGAGI (reference sequence). The CDR3 is 14 amino acids. Here the CDR3 reads CASSTSGSSYEQYF. CDR3 nucleotide sequence: TGTGCCAGCTCAACTAGCGGTAGCTCCTACGAGCAGTACTTC.